This is a list of T cell receptor beta chains from one sample in a study of early T cells in non-severe SARS-CoV-2 infection. One entry per CDR3 protein, called by TCRdb with MiXCR from the 5' RACE reads. Of 40,000 to 50,000 distinct CDR3 sequences in the sample, 9.5% to 13% were seen once. The sample taken for sequencing was whole blood. The source is an adult who was a healthcare worker with PCR-confirmed SARS-CoV-2 infection or an uninfected control (not recorded which). The CDR3 runs from the conserved cysteine through the conserved F or W. A D gene is named only where the DNA matches it firmly. Expanded clones are given a class, and other clones once, few, many or no size at all.

TRBV4-3	.	14	TRBJ2-7	.	TGCGCCAGCAGCAAAGAGGTAGGGCCCGACGAGCAGTACTTC	CASSKEVGPDEQYF
TRBV27	TRBD2	15	TRBJ2-3	few	TGTGCCAGCAGTTCCGCCGGGACTAGCGGGGCTCAGCAGTATTTT	CASSSAGTSGAQQYF
TRBV20-1	.	13	TRBJ1-5	.	TGCAGTGTTACGCGGGCAGCTAATCAGCCCCAGCATTTT	CSVTRAANQPQHF
TRBV5-4	.	15	TRBJ1-2	many	TGTGCCAGCAGCTTGGGAGAGGGGCCTAACTATGGCTACACCTTC	CASSLGEGPNYGYTF
TRBV11-2	.	14	TRBJ1-4	few	TGTGCCAGCAGCCGCGGGGCGGTTGGAGAAAAACTGTTTTTT	CASSRGAVGEKLFF
TRBV9	TRBD1	14	TRBJ2-3	few	TGTGCCAGCAGCGCCCCAGACAGGGAAGATACGCAGTATTTT	CASSAPDREDTQYF
TRBV2	.	14	TRBJ2-3	many	TGTGCCAGCTCCGGGATTAGTGATGCAGATACGCAGTATTTT	CASSGISDADTQYF
TRBV12-3/TRBV12-4	.	16	TRBJ2-1	many	TGTGCCAGCAGGTCAACCCAAACTGGGGGTTACAATGAGCAGTTCTTC	CASRSTQTGGYNEQFF
TRBV29-1	.	11	TRBJ2-1	few	TGCAGCGTTGCCAGGGCCAATGAGCAGTTCTTC	CSVARANEQFF
TRBV6-6	.	16	TRBJ2-5	many	TGTGCCAGCAGCCTCCGTATCAAAAGCGTCCAAGAGACCCAGTACTTC	CASSLRIKSVQETQYF
TRBV9	.	13	TRBJ2-1	many	TGTGCCAGCAGCCCCCAACAGGGTTATGAGCAGTTCTTC	CASSPQQGYEQFF